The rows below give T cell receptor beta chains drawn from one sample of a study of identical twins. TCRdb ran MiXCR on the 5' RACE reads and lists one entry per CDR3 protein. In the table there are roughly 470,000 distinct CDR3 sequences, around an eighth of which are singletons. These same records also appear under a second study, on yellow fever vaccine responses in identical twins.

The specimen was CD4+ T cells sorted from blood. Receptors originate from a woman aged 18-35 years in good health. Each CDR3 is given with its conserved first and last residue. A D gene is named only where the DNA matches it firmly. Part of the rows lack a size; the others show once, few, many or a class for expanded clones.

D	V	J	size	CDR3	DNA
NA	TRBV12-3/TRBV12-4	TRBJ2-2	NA	CASRIMDSGELFF	TGTGCCAGCAGAATTATGGATTCCGGGGAGCTGTTTTTT
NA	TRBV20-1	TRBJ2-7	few	CSARVVGSSGEQYF	TGCAGTGCTAGAGTAGTCGGGAGTTCAGGCGAGCAGTACTTC
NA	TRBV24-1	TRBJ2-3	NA	CATSDSTAADTQYF	TGTGCCACCAGTGATTCGACAGCGGCAGATACGCAGTATTTT
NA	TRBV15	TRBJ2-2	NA	CATSRSLALNTGELFF	TGTGCCACCAGCAGATCCCTAGCGTTGAACACCGGGGAGCTGTTTTTT
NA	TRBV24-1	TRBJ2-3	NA	CATSESGTSTDTQYF	TGTGCCACCAGTGAATCCGGGACCAGCACAGATACGCAGTATTTT
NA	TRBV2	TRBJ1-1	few	CASQGRVGGTEAFF	TGTGCCAGTCAAGGCAGGGTGGGGGGAACTGAAGCTTTCTTT
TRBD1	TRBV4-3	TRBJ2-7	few	CASSQEAGQGREQYF	TGCGCCAGCAGCCAAGAGGCGGGACAGGGACGTGAGCAGTACTTC
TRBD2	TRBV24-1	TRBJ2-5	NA	CATSDALAGGGETQYF	TGTGCCACCAGTGACGCCCTAGCGGGGGGCGGAGAGACCCAGTACTTC
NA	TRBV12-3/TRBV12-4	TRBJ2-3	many	CASSLMGADTQYF	TGTGCCAGCAGTTTAATGGGGGCAGATACGCAGTATTTT
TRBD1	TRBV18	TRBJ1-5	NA	CASSPPGQGGGQPQHF	TGTGCCAGCTCACCACCAGGACAGGGTGGTGGTCAGCCCCAGCATTTT
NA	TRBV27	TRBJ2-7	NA	CASSFLVLGGSYEQYF	TGTGCCAGCAGTTTTTTAGTGCTGGGCGGTTCCTACGAGCAGTACTTC
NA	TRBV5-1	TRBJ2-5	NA	CASSAPSGGLETQYF	TGCGCCAGCAGTGCCCCTTCGGGGGGCCTTGAGACCCAGTACTTC
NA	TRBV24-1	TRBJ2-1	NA	CATRWGGADEQFF	TGTGCCACCCGGTGGGGGGGGGCCGATGAGCAGTTCTTC
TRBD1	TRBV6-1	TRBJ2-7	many	CASSPPDRSSYEQYF	TGTGCCAGCAGTCCCCCGGACAGGAGCTCCTACGAGCAGTACTTC
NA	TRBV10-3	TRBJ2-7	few	CAISDVAGSYEQYF	TGTGCCATCAGTGATGTAGCTGGCTCCTACGAGCAGTACTTC
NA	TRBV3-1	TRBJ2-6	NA	CASSQKGAGANVLTF	TGTGCCAGCAGCCAAAAGGGTGCTGGGGCCAACGTCCTGACTTTC
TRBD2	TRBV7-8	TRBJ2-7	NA	CASSPGEGLAVYEQYF	TGTGCCAGCAGCCCAGGGGAGGGACTAGCGGTCTACGAGCAGTACTTC
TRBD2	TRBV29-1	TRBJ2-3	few	CSGRGAGKPTDTQYF	TGCAGTGGGAGGGGAGCGGGAAAACCCACAGATACGCAGTATTTT
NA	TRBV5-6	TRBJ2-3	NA	CASSAELRRSFGTDTQYF	TGTGCCAGCAGCGCCGAACTTAGGCGGAGCTTTGGCACAGATACGCAGTATTTT
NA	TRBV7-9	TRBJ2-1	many	CASSSGDNEQFF	TGTGCCAGCAGCTCGGGAGACAATGAGCAGTTCTTC
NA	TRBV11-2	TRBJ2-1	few	CASSLLLRYNEQFF	TGTGCCAGCAGCTTGTTGTTGCGTTACAATGAGCAGTTCTTC
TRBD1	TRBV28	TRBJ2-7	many	CASSSPGTRGSYEQYF	TGTGCCAGCAGTTCGCCTGGAACCAGGGGGTCCTACGAGCAGTACTTC
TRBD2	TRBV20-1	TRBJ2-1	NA	CSAPRGGRDEQFF	TGCAGTGCTCCCCGGGGGGGGCGCGATGAGCAGTTCTTC
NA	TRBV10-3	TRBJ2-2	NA	CAISESGGANTGELFF	TGTGCCATCAGTGAGTCGGGGGGCGCGAACACCGGGGAGCTGTTTTTT
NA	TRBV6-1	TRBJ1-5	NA	CASSRRFDSNQPQHF	TGTGCCAGCAGCCGTCGCTTTGATAGCAATCAGCCCCAGCATTTT
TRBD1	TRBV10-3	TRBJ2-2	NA	CAISESGQGITGELFF	TGTGCCATCAGTGAGTCGGGACAGGGCATCACCGGGGAGCTGTTTTTT
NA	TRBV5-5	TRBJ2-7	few	CASTSSEVSYEQYF	TGTGCCAGCACCTCAAGTGAGGTCTCCTACGAGCAGTACTTC
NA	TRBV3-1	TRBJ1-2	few	CASSQGGLDGYTF	TGTGCCAGCAGCCAAGGGGGTCTTGATGGCTACACCTTC
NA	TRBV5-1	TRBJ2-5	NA	CASSLEIGLQETQYF	TGCGCCAGCAGCTTGGAAATAGGATTACAAGAGACCCAGTACTTC
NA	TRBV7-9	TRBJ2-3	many	CASSPPMRGRITDTQYF	TGTGCCAGCAGCCCCCCCATGCGGGGCCGAATCACAGATACGCAGTATTTT
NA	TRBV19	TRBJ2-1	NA	CASSKDSDNEQFF	TGTGCCAGTAGTAAGGACAGTGACAATGAGCAGTTCTTC
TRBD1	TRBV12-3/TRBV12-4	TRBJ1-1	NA	CASSLGTGGMNTEAFF	TGTGCCAGCAGTTTAGGGACAGGGGGTATGAACACTGAAGCTTTCTTT
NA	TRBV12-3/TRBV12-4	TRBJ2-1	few	CASSSNAGRSSNEQFF	TGTGCCAGCAGTTCAAACGCAGGGCGTTCGAGCAACGAGCAGTTCTTC
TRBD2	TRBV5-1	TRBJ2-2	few	CASSPREGNTGELFF	TGCGCCAGCAGCCCCCGGGAGGGGAACACCGGGGAGCTGTTTTTT
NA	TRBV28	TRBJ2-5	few	CASKEGSETQYF	TGTGCCAGCAAGGAAGGATCCGAGACCCAGTACTTC
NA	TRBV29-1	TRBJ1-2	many	CSVEDFSGWGGYTF	TGCAGCGTTGAAGATTTTAGCGGATGGGGTGGCTACACCTTC
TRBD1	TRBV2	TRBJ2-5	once	CASRGDSKETQYF	TGTGCCAGCAGGGGGGACAGCAAAGAGACCCAGTACTTC
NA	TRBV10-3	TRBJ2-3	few	CAISESTGSTDTQYF	TGTGCCATCAGTGAGTCGACGGGTAGCACAGATACGCAGTATTTT
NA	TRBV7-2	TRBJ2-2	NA	CASTYRATKLGELFF	TGTGCCAGCACTTATCGGGCGACCAAACTCGGGGAGCTGTTTTTT
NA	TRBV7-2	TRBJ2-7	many	CASSLGLPTYEQYF	TGTGCCAGCAGCTTAGGCCTACCTACCTACGAGCAGTACTTC
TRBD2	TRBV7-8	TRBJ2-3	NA	CASRPFSGSPDTQYF	TGTGCCAGCAGACCATTTAGCGGGAGCCCAGATACGCAGTATTTT
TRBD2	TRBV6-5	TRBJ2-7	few	CASSYGTSGRPYEQYF	TGTGCCAGCAGTTACGGGACTAGCGGGCGCCCCTACGAGCAGTACTTC
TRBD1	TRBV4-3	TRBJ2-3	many	CASSVGQGGTDTQYF	TGCGCCAGCAGCGTTGGACAGGGGGGCACAGATACGCAGTATTTT
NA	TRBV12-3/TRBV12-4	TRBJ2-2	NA	CASSFGGNRVTGELFF	TGTGCCAGCAGTTTTGGGGGTAATCGTGTCACCGGGGAGCTGTTTTTT
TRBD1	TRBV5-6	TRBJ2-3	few	CASSYGQGKVRAPDTQYF	TGTGCCAGCAGCTACGGACAGGGGAAAGTCCGCGCGCCAGATACGCAGTATTTT
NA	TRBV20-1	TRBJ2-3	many	CSARDGGPGADTQYF	TGCAGTGCTAGAGATGGGGGCCCGGGCGCAGATACGCAGTATTTT
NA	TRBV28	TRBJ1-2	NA	CASSFMGARGYTF	TGTGCCAGCAGTTTCATGGGGGCTCGAGGCTACACCTTC
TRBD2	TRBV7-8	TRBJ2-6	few	CASSLNRGGGANVLTF	TGTGCCAGCAGCTTAAATCGGGGGGGTGGGGCCAACGTCCTGACTTTC
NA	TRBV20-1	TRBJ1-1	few	CSAPSEKGTITEAFF	TGCAGTGCTCCGAGCGAAAAAGGGACCATCACTGAAGCTTTCTTT
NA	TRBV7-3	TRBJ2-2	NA	CASSRGHVNTGELFF	TGTGCCAGCAGCCGAGGACACGTAAACACCGGGGAGCTGTTTTTT
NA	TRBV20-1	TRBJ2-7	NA	CSARAGHAYEQYF	TGCAGTGCTAGAGCCGGACACGCCTACGAGCAGTACTTC
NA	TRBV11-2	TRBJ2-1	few	CASSLVSDGYNEQFF	TGTGCCAGCAGCTTAGTAAGTGATGGGTATAATGAGCAGTTCTTC
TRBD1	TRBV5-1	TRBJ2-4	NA	CASSYSGQGKNIQYF	TGCGCCAGCAGTTACTCGGGACAGGGCAAAAACATTCAGTACTTC